This T cell receptor (beta chain) was sequenced for a study of brain T cells in children with intractable seizures (dated by TCRdb to about 2021). Describing the broader study: Resected brain tissue from about 50 pediatric epilepsy surgery cases was first screened for immune gene transcripts using a NanoString immunology panel. Among the roughly 12 selected surgery cases, eight also had pre-surgery blood sequenced, leaving four with brain tissue only. On the study overall, not on this receptor specifically: Sequencing depth differed between pre- and post-surgery blood, so clones missing from the pre-surgery sample may reflect undersampling. Viral specificity was inferred solely from CDR3 sequence similarity, and the HCMV serostatus of the patients was not known. Both public and private clones were found among the top 50 brain clonotypes, and the most abundant public CDR3 in each case closely resembled known HCMV, EBV or influenza A epitope-specific CDR3s.

The immunoSEQ assay was used to generate TCR beta chain sequences from genomic DNA. As for how the authors treated the data: Any CDR3 sequence that did not begin with the conserved framework cysteine at position 104 was removed by hand. To get clonality, the normalized Shannon's Diversity Index was subtracted from one, giving values from 0 (maximal diversity) to 1 (oligoclonal). Differences in the frequency of the same CDR3 between samples, such as brain versus blood, were assessed with chi-squared comparison-of-proportions tests. Public clonotypes were found through immuneACCESS searches, while the VDJdb browser was used to judge similarity to known antiviral clonotypes. TCRdb limited this immuneACCESS table to in-frame rearrangements with V and J called. A share of clones is missing; checked studies link under half to unresolved V genes, and the rest is unexplained. V, J and clone size are taken as reported in that table, and D and trimming were inferred from the DNA itself. This sample is represented by about 7,800 clones; about 73% of them were singletons. Clones ranked in the top ten supply approximately 9.1% of the sample.

A remark on this clone: Its antigen target is currently unknown. Per-nucleotide qualities are absent, and no much larger clonotype sits a single base away.

The cysteine opens and the phenylalanine closes a CDR3 of 13 amino acids. Of the read, only the CDR3 DNA is kept; its 39 bases are in frame from base 1. CDR1 and CDR2, per the germline V gene, are SGHNT and YENEEA. V and J are trimmed by 6 bases and 5 bases, and the gene matches miss 7 bases of the junction. The time point tag for this specimen amounts to: resected brain tissue, or blood drawn just prior to surgery. The surgery cases showing the highest brain T cell transcript signatures were chosen for TCR beta chain sequencing of brain tissue and, when available, of blood. Patients had been treated with at least one anti-epileptic drug before surgery. TCR-sequenced patients were children with drug-resistant epilepsy due to tuberous sclerosis complex, focal cortical dysplasia, Rasmussen encephalitis or hemimegalencephaly. Brain samples were frozen blocks of fresh involved resected tissue taken at epilepsy surgery. Bulk genomic DNA was isolated from unsorted brain tissue and whole blood using the Monarch genomic DNA purification kit.

Sequencing used resected brain tissue, obtained at surgery. The clonotype comes from a boy under three years old with tuberous sclerosis and intractable seizures. In this chain, TRBV11-3 is recombined with TRBJ2-7, with TRBD1 identical over 7 junction bases. The nucleotides read TGTGCCAGCAGGCGGACAGGTGGCGACGAGCAGTACTTC. Its coded protein is CASRRTGGDEQYF.